This TCR beta chain is drawn from a study of T-cell memory formation after mild COVID-19. General observations from the study: Several responding clones turned up in pre-infection memory, indicating that cross-reactive memory may have taken part.

This clonotype was detected only a few times. The antigen is undetermined. TCR alpha and TCR beta cDNA libraries carrying sample barcodes and UMIs were produced by 5'RACE using constant-segment primers. TCRdb reprocessed the 5' RACE reads with MiXCR, giving one entry per CDR3 protein. This sample has roughly 560,000 distinct CDR3 sequences, with about a fifth found just once. The clonotype comes from an adult woman who had mild COVID-19 (a few samples of this study predate the infection). Cell type and time point are not known. Material: PBMCs or a T cell subset sorted from them (not recorded which).

CDR3: CASLTRRQGNWEQFF. In DNA form, the CDR3 reads TGTGCCAGCCTCACACGGCGGCAGGGGAATTGGGAGCAGTTCTTC. This chain links TRBV27 with TRBJ2-1, with D perhaps TRBD1 (6 bases). CDR1 MNHEY and CDR2 SMNVEV come from the germline V gene (reference sequence). The CDR3 sequence is 15 residues long. V lost 8 bases and J lost 10, with 24 bases in between.